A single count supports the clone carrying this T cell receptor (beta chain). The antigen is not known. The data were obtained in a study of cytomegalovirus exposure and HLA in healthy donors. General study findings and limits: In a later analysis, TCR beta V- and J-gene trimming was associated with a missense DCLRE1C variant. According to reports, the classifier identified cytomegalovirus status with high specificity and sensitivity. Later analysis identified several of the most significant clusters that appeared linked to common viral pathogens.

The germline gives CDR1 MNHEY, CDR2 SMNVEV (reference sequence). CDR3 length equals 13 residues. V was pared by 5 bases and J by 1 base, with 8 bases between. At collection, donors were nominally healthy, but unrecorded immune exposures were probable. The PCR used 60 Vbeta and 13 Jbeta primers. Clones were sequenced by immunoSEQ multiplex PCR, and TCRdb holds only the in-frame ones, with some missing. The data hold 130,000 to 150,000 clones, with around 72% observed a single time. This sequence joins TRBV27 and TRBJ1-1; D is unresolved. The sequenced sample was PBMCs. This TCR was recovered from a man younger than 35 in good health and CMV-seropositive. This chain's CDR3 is CASSSTPNTEAFF. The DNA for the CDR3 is TGTGCCAGCAGTAGTACACCGAACACTGAAGCTTTCTTT.